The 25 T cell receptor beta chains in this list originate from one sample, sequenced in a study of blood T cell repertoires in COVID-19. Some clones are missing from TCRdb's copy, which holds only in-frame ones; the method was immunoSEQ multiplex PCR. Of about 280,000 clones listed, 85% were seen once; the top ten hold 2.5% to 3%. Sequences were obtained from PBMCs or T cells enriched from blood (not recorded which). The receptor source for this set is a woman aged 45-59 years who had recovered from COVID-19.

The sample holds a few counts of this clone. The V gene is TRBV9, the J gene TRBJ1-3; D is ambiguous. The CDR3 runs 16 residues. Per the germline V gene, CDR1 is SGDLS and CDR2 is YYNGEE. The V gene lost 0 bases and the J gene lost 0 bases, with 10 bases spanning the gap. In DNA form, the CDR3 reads TGTGCCAGCAGCGTAGTGTCGGGGTCCTCTGGAAACACCATATATTTT. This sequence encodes CASSVVSGSSGNTIYF. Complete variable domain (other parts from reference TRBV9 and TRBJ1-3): DSGVTQTPKHLITATGQRVTLRCSPRSGDLSVYWYQQSLDQGLQFLIQYYNGEERAKGNILERFSAQQFPDLHSELNLSSLELGDSALYFCASSVVSGSSGNTIYFGEGSWLTVV.

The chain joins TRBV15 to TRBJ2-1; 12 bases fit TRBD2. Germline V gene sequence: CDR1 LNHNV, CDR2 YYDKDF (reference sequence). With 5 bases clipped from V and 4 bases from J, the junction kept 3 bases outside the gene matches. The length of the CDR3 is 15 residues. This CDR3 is CATSGGTSGYNEQFF. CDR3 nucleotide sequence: TGTGCCACCAGCGGGGGGACTAGCGGGTACAATGAGCAGTTCTTC. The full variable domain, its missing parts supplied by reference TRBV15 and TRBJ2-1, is DAMVIQNPRYQVTQFGKPVTLSCSQTLNHNVMYWYQQKSSQAPKLLFHYYDKDFNNEADTPDNFQSRRPNTSFCFLDIRSPGLGDTAMYLCATSGGTSGYNEQFFGPGTRLTVL.

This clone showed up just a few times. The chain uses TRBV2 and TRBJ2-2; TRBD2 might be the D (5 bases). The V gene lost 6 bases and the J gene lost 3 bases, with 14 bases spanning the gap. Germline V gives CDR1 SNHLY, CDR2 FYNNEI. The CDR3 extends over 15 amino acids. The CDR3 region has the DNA TGTGCCAGCAGCCCCTATACGCGGGACACCGGGGAGCTGTTTTTT. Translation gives CASSPYTRDTGELFF.

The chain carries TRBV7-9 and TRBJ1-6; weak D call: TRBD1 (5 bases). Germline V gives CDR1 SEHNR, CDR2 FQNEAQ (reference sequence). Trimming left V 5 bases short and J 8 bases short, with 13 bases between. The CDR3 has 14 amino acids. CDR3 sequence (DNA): TGTGCCAGCAGCAGCCGCGGGACGGATTCACCCCTCCACTTT. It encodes CASSSRGTDSPLHF.

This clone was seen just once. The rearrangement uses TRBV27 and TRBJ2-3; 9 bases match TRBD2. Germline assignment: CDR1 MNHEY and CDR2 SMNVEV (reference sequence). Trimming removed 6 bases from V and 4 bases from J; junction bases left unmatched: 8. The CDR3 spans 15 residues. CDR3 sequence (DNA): TGTGCCAGCAGAGTAGCGGGAGACCCCCCAGATACGCAGTATTTT. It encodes CASRVAGDPPDTQYF.

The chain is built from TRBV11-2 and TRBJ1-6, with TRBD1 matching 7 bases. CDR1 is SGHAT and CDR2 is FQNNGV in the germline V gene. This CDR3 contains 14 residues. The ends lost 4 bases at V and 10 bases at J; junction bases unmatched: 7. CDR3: CASSSTGRISPLHF. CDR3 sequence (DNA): TGTGCCAGCAGCTCGACAGGGCGGATCTCACCCCTCCACTTT.

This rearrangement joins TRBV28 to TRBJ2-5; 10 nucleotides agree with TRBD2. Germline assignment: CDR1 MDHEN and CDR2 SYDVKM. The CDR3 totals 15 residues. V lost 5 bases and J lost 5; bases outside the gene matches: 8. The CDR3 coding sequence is TGTGCCAGCAGTCGGCCAGCGGGGGGGCAGGAGACCCAGTACTTC. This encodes CASSRPAGGQETQYF.

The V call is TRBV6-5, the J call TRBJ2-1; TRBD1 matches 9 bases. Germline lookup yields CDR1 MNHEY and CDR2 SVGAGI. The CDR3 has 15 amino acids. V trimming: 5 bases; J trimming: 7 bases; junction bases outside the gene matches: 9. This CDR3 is CASSHRGLSRNEQFF. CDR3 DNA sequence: TGTGCCAGCAGTCACAGGGGGCTAAGCAGGAATGAGCAGTTCTTC.

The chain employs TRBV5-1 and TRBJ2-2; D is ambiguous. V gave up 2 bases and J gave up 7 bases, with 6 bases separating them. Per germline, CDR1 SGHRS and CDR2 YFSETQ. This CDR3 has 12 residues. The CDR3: CASSLTGGELFF. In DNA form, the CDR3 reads TGCGCCAGCAGCTTAACGGGCGGGGAGCTGTTTTTT. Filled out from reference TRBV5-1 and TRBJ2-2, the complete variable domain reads KAGVTQTPRYLIKTRGQQVTLSCSPISGHRSVSWYQQTPGQGLQFLFEYFSETQRNKGNFPGRFSGRQFSNSRSEMNVSTLELGDSALYLCASSLTGGELFFGEGSRLTVL.

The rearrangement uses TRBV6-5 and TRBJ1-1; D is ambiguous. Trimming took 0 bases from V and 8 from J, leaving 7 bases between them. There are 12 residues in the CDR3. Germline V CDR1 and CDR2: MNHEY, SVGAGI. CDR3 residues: CASSYSSQEAFF. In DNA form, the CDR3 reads TGTGCCAGCAGTTACTCGTCGCAGGAAGCTTTCTTT.

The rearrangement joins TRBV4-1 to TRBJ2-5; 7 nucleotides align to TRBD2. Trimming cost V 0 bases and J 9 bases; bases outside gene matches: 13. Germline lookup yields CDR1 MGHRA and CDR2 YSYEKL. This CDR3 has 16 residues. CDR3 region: CASSQDPGLESSSQYF. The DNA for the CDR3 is TGCGCCAGCAGCCAAGATCCAGGACTAGAATCATCGTCCCAGTACTTC.

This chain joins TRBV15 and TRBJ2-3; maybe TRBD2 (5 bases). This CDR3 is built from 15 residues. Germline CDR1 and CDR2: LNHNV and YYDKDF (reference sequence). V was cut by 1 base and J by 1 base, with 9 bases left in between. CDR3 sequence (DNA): TGTGCCACCAGCAGAGTGTTCGGGGGCACAGATACGCAGTATTTT. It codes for CATSRVFGGTDTQYF.

The CDR3 bases are TGCGCCAGCAGATTAGTCACAGGGAGAGGAGAGACCCAGTACTTC. Its translation: CASRLVTGRGETQYF. The gene calls are TRBV5-1 and TRBJ2-5; TRBD1 is a possible D gene (6 bases). The CDR3 length is 15 residues. Trimming cost V 5 bases and J 4 bases, with 18 bases left between them. The germline CDR1 and CDR2 sequences are SGHRS and YFSETQ.

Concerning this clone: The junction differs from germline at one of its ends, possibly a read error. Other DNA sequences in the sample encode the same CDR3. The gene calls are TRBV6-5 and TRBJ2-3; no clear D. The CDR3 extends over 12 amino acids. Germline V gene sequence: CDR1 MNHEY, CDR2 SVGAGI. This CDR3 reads CASSSVTDTQYF. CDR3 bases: TGTGCCAGTAGTTCGGTCACAGATACGCAGTATTTT.

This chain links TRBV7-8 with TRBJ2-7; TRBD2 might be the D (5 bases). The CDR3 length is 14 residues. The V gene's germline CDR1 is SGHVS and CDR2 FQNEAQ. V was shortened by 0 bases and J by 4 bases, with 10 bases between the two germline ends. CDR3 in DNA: TGTGCCAGCAGCTTAGCAGGGAGAAAATACGAGCAGTACTTC. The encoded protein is CASSLAGRKYEQYF.

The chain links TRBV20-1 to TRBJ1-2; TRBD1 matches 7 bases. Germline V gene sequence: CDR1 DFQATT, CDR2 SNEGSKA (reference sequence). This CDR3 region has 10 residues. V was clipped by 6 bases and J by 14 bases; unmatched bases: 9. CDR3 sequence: CSAPTGKSTF. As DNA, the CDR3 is TGCAGTGCCCCGACAGGGAAATCGACCTTC.

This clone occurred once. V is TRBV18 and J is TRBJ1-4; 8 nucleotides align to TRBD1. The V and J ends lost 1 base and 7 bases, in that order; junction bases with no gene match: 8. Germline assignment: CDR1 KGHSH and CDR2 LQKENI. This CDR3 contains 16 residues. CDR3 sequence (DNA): TGTGCCAGCTCACCACGCGACAGGGGCCTCGGTGAAAAACTGTTTTTT. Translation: CASSPRDRGLGEKLFF.

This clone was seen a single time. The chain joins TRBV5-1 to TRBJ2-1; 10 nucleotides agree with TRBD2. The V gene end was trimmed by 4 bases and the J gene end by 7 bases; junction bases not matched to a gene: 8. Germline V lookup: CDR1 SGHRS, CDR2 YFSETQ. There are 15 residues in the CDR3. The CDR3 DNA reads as TGCGCCAGCAGCATGATAGCGGGGGGAAGGAATGAGCAGTTCTTC. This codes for CASSMIAGGRNEQFF.

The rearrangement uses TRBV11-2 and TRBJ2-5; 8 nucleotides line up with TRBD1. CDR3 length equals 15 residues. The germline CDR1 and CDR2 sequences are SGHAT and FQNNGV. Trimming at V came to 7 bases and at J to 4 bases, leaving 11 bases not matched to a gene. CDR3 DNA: TGTGCCAGCACCCAAAACAGGGGGGCAGCAGAGACCCAGTACTTC. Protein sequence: CASTQNRGAAETQYF.

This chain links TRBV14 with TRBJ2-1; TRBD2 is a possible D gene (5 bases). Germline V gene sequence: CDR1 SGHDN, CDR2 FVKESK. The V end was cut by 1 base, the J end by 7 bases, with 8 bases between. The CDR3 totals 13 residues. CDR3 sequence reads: CASSQVRGNEQFF. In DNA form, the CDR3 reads TGTGCCAGCAGCCAAGTCCGGGGTAATGAGCAGTTCTTC.

The CDR3 bases are TGTGCCAGCAGTGAAGGGAGTTCCTATGGCTACACCTTC. Protein: CASSEGSSYGYTF. The rearrangement joins TRBV6-4 to TRBJ1-2; D is undetermined. This CDR3 comprises 13 residues. Germline V gene data show CDR1 as MRHNA and CDR2 as SNTAGT. The ends were cut back, 3 bases at V and 4 bases at J, with 9 bases in the middle.

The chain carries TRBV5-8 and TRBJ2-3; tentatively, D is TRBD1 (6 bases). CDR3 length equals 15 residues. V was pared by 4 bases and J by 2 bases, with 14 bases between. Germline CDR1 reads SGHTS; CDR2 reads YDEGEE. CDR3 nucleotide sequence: TGTGCCAGCAGCCACGGACAGATCTACACAGATACGCAGTATTTT. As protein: CASSHGQIYTDTQYF.

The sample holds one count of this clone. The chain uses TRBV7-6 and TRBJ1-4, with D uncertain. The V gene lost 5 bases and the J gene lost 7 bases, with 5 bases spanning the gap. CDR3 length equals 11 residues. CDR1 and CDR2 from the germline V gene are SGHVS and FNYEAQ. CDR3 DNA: TGTGCCAGCAGCCCCGGTGAAAAACTGTTTTTT. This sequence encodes CASSPGEKLFF.

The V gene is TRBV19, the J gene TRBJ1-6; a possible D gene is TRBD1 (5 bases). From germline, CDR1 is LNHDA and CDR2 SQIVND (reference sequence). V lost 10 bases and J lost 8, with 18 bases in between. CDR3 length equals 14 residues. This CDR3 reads CATSDRRGYSPLHF. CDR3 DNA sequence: TGTGCCACCAGCGACCGTAGGGGTTATTCACCCCTCCACTTT.

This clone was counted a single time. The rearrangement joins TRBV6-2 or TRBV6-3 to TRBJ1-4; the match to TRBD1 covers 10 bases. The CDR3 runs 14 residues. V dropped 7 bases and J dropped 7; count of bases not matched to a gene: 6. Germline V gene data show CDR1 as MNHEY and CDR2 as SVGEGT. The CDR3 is CASTPTGGREKLFF. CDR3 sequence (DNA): TGTGCCAGCACCCCGACAGGGGGCCGTGAAAAACTGTTTTTT.